This T cell receptor beta chain was found in a study of T cell clonality in common variable immunodeficiency. Only in-frame clones appear in the TCRdb table, and some are missing; sequencing was by immunoSEQ multiplex PCR. Listed for the sample are tens of thousands of clones, none seen a single time. This clone was counted ten times or more. The read halts 3 residues ahead of the CDR3 end, with the missing end drawn from the germline J gene. At the DNA level, this CDR3 is encoded by other sequences in the same sample as well. Trimming took 5 bases from V and 7 from J; bases not matched to a gene: 6. The CDR3 extends over 13 amino acids. Germline V lookup: CDR1 LNHDA, CDR2 SQIVND (reference sequence).

The receptor comes from a person between 18 and 75 years old in good health. V is TRBV19 and J is TRBJ1-1, with 8 nucleotides matching TRBD1. Sequences were obtained from peripheral blood mononuclear cells. CDR3 DNA, as far as it was read: TGTGCCAGTAGTCCACCCGGACAGGGTGAA. Amino acid sequence: CASSPPGQGE. The entire CDR3 protein is CASSPPGQGEAFF.